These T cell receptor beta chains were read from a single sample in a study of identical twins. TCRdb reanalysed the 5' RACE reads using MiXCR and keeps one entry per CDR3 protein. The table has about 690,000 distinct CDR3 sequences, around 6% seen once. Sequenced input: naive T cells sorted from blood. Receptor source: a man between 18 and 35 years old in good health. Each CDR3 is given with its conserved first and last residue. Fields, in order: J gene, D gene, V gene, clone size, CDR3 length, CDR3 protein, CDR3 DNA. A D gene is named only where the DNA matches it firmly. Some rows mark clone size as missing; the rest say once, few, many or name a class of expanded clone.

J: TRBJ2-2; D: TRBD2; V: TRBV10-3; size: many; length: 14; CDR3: CAITSGKTTGELFF; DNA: TGTGCCATTACTAGCGGGAAGACCACCGGGGAGCTGTTTTTT
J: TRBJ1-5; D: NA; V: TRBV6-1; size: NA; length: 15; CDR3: CASSHVPGSNQPQHF; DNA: TGTGCCAGCAGTCATGTCCCTGGGAGCAATCAGCCCCAGCATTTT
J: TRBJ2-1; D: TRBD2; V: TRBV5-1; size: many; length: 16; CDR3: CASLPGLAGSYNEQFF; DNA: TGCGCCAGCCTCCCGGGACTAGCGGGATCCTACAATGAGCAGTTCTTC
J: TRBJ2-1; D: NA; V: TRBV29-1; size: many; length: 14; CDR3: CSVVRGQGRNEQFF; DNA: TGCAGCGTTGTTCGCGGTCAGGGACGAAATGAGCAGTTCTTC
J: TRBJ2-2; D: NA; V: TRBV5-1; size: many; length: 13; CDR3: CASNRLNTGELFF; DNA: TGCGCCAGCAATAGGCTCAACACCGGGGAGCTGTTTTTT
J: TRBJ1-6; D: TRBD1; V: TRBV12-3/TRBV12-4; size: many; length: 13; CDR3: CASGQGGNSPLHF; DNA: TGTGCCAGCGGACAGGGCGGCAATTCACCCCTCCACTTT
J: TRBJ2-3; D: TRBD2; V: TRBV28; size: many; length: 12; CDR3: CASSPPGGPLYF; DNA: TGTGCCAGCTCCCCCCCGGGAGGGCCCTTGTATTTT
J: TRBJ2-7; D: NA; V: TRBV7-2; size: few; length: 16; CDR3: CASSFTGGLLSYEQYF; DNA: TGTGCCAGCAGCTTTACCGGAGGCCTTCTCTCCTACGAGCAGTACTTC
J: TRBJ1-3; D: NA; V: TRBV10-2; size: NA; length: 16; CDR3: CASRDLGERRGNTIYF; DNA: TGCGCCAGCAGGGACCTCGGGGAGCGACGTGGAAACACCATATATTTT
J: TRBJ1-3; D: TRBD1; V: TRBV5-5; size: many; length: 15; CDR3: CASSGEDRAGNTIYF; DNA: TGTGCCAGCAGCGGAGAGGACAGGGCTGGAAACACCATATATTTT
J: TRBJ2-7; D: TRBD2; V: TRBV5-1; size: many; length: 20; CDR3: CASSASSSGRAFSPNYEQYF; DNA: TGCGCCAGCAGCGCCTCCTCTAGCGGGAGGGCCTTTTCCCCAAACTACGAGCAGTACTTC
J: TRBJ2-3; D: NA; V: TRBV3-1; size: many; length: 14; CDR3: CASSQVGGTDTQYF; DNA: TGTGCCAGCAGCCAAGTGGGGGGCACAGATACGCAGTATTTT
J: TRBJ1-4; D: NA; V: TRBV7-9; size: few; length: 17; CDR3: CASSLAPGQRTNEKLFF; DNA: TGTGCCAGCAGCTTAGCCCCAGGACAAAGGACTAATGAAAAACTGTTTTTT
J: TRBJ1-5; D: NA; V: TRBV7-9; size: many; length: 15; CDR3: CASSLAGSIYQPQHF; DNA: TGTGCCAGCAGCTTAGCGGGGTCTATTTATCAGCCCCAGCATTTT
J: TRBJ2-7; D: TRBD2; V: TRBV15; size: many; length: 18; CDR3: CATSRTIAGGRVSYEQYF; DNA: TGTGCCACCAGCAGAACAATAGCAGGCGGGAGGGTATCCTACGAGCAGTACTTC
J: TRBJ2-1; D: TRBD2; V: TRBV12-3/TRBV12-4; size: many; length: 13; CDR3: CASSPGAGGGQFF; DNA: TGTGCCAGCAGCCCCGGGGCGGGGGGTGGGCAGTTCTTC
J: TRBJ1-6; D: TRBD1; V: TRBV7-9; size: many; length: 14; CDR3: CASSPTGQGSPLHF; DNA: TGTGCCAGCAGCCCCACGGGACAGGGTTCACCCCTCCACTTT
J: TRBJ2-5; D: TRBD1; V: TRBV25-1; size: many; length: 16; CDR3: CASSESTGGLGETQYF; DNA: TGTGCCAGCAGTGAAAGTACAGGGGGCTTAGGAGAGACCCAGTACTTC
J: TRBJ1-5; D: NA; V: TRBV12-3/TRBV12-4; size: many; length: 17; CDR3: CASSTITSTASNQPQHF; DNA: TGTGCCAGCAGTACTATTACCTCTACCGCTAGCAATCAGCCCCAGCATTTT
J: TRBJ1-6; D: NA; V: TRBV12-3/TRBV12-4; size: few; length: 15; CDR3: CASSLVGEGGSPLHF; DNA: TGTGCCAGCAGTTTAGTTGGTGAAGGGGGATCACCCCTCCACTTT
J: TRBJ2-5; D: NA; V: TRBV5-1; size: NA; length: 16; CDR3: CASSPGGGRALETQYF; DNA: TGCGCCAGCAGCCCCGGAGGGGGGAGAGCATTGGAGACCCAGTACTTC
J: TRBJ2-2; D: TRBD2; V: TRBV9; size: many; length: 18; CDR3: CASSASSLAGANTGELFF; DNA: TGTGCCAGCAGCGCTTCCTCACTAGCGGGAGCGAACACCGGGGAGCTGTTTTTT
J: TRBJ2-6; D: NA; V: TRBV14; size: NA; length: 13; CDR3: CASSQDGWVDLTF; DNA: TGTGCCAGCAGCCAAGATGGTTGGGTGGACCTGACTTTC
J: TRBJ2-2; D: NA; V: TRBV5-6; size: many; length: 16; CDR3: CASSVRAGGNTGELFF; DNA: TGTGCCAGCAGCGTGAGGGCCGGGGGAAACACCGGGGAGCTGTTTTTT
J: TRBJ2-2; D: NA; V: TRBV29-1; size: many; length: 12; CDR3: CSVGDGTGELFF; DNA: TGCAGCGTTGGGGACGGGACCGGGGAGCTGTTTTTT
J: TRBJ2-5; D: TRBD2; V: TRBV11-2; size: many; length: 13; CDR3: CASSASGIETQYF; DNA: TGTGCCAGCAGCGCAAGCGGGATAGAGACCCAGTACTTC
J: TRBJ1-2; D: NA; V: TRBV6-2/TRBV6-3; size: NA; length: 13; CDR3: CASKDAGLISYTF; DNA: TGTGCCAGCAAGGACGCCGGTTTAATTAGCTACACCTTC
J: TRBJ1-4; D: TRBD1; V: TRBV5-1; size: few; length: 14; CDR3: CASSLGQAGEKLFF; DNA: TGCGCCAGCAGCTTAGGACAGGCGGGTGAAAAACTGTTTTTT
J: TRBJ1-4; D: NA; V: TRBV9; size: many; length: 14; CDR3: CASSAGQLNEKLFF; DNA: TGTGCCAGCAGCGCCGGGCAGCTTAATGAAAAACTGTTTTTT
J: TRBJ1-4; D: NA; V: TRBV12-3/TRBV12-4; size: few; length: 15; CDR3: CASSLVPVPDEKLFF; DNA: TGTGCCAGCAGTTTGGTACCGGTCCCAGATGAAAAACTGTTTTTT
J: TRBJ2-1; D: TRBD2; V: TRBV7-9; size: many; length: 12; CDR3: CASNFREGEQFF; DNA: TGTGCCAGCAATTTCCGGGAGGGGGAGCAGTTCTTC
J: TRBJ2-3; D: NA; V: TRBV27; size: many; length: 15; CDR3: CASSPGTAYTDTQYF; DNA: TGTGCCAGCAGTCCCGGGACTGCCTACACAGATACGCAGTATTTT
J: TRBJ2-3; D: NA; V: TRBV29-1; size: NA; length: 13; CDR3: CSVISEITDKQYF; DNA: TGCAGCGTGATTAGCGAGATCACAGATAAGCAGTATTTT
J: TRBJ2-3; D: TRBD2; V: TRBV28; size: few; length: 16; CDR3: CASSYRGRGGTDTQYF; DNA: TGTGCCAGCAGTTACCGGGGGAGGGGCGGCACAGATACGCAGTATTTT
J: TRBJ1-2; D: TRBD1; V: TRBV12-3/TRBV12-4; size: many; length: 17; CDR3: CASSLGGTGAVNYGYTF; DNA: TGTGCCAGCAGTTTAGGGGGGACAGGGGCCGTTAACTATGGCTACACCTTC
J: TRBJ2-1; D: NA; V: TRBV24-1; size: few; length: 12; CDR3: CATSDPGLEQFF; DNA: TGTGCCACCAGTGATCCCGGGCTAGAGCAGTTCTTC
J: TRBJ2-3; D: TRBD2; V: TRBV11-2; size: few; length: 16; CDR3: CASSQGLAGIADTQYF; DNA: TGTGCCAGCAGCCAGGGACTAGCGGGAATTGCAGATACGCAGTATTTT
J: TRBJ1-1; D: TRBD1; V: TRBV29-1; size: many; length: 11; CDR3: CSSRQGQFVIF; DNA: TGCAGCTCTCGACAGGGCCAGTTTGTAATCTTT